These 22 T cell receptor beta chains share one sample of origin, sequenced in a study of T-cell memory formation after mild COVID-19. TCRdb reanalysed the 5' RACE reads using MiXCR and keeps one entry per CDR3 protein. The table has about 470,000 distinct CDR3 sequences, roughly 25% seen once. Material for sequencing was PBMCs or a T cell subset sorted from them (not recorded which). The receptors come from an adult woman who had mild COVID-19 (a few samples of this study predate the infection). Cell type and time point are not known.

This clonotype has only a few counts. This rearrangement joins TRBV11-2 to TRBJ2-1; 16 bases fit TRBD2. Germline V gives CDR1 SGHAT, CDR2 FQNNGV. The CDR3 sequence is 18 residues long. V lost 4 bases, J lost 9 bases, and 12 bases stayed unmatched. The CDR3 loop reads CASSSPGGTSGRAGEQFF. CDR3 coding DNA: TGTGCCAGCAGCTCTCCCGGGGGGACTAGCGGGAGGGCGGGTGAGCAGTTCTTC.

This clonotype showed up just a few times. The chain has TRBV7-9 and TRBJ2-1, with 10 bases fitting TRBD2. V was pared by 8 bases and J by 8 bases, with 15 bases of the junction left unmatched. Germline V gene sequence: CDR1 SEHNR, CDR2 FQNEAQ (reference sequence). This CDR3 spans 16 amino acids. The chain's CDR3 is CASFLAGVFVSHEQFF. The CDR3 bases are TGTGCCAGCTTTCTAGCGGGAGTGTTTGTTTCCCATGAGCAGTTCTTC.

Only a few counts were recorded for this clonotype. V gene TRBV6-2 or TRBV6-3 combines with J gene TRBJ2-7; D perhaps matches TRBD2 (5 bases). Germline loops: CDR1 MNHEY, CDR2 SVGEGT. CDR3 length: 14 amino acids. Trimming took off 6 bases at V and 2 bases at J, with 14 bases between the two ends. CDR3 amino acids: CASSSGVGPYEQYF. DNA of the CDR3: TGTGCCAGCAGCAGCGGAGTAGGTCCCTACGAGCAGTACTTC.

The genes are TRBV6-2 or TRBV6-3 and TRBJ2-1; D not certain. Looked up from germline, CDR1 is MNHEY and CDR2 is SVGEGT. The CDR3 sequence is 15 residues long. Trimming removed 4 bases from V and 6 bases from J, with 16 bases in between. The CDR3 loop is CASSSDRPSRNEQFF. The CDR3 DNA reads TGTGCCAGCAGTTCGGACCGCCCTAGTCGCAATGAGCAGTTCTTC.

This clonotype was detected many times. The chain uses TRBV7-8 and TRBJ2-7, with D possibly matching TRBD2 (5 bases). The V gene's germline CDR1 is SGHVS and CDR2 FQNEAQ. V was clipped by 4 bases and J by 3 bases, with 7 bases between them. The CDR3 contains 12 residues. The CDR3 nucleotides are TGTGCCAGCAGCTACGGGGACTACGAGCAGTACTTC. The encoded protein is CASSYGDYEQYF.

This clonotype has just a few counts. The chain combines TRBV5-1 with TRBJ2-3; no reliable D call. CDR3 length: 13 amino acids. CDR1 and CDR2 from the germline V gene are SGHRS and YFSETQ. The V end was cut by 4 bases, the J end by 2 bases, with 8 bases between. The CDR3 DNA reads TGCGCCAGCAGCCGTGGAGACACAGATACGCAGTATTTT. This translates into CASSRGDTDTQYF.

This clonotype showed up just a few times. The rearrangement links TRBV29-1 to TRBJ1-2; maybe TRBD1 (5 bases). The CDR3 spans 12 residues. The germline gives CDR1 SQVTM, CDR2 ANQGSEA. V lost 4 bases to trimming and J lost 6 bases, with 12 bases between them. The CDR3 region is CSVGPQENGYTF. In nucleotides, the CDR3 is TGCAGCGTTGGACCACAGGAGAATGGCTACACCTTC.

This clonotype was seen only a few times. The chain joins TRBV5-5 to TRBJ2-3; 7 positions match TRBD1. This CDR3 has 15 amino acids. The V segment lost 3 bases and the J segment 1 base; nucleotides outside the gene matches: 5. Per the germline V gene, CDR1 is SGHKS and CDR2 is YYEKEE (reference sequence). The CDR3: CASSSTGYGTDTQYF. The CDR3 nucleotides read TGTGCCAGCAGCTCGACAGGGTATGGCACAGATACGCAGTATTTT.

This clonotype was found a few times. The V and J genes are TRBV7-3 and TRBJ2-6; D is perhaps TRBD2 (6 bases). The CDR3 extends over 15 amino acids. Germline CDR1 and CDR2: SGHTA and FQGTGA. Trimming removed 4 bases from V and 0 bases from J, with 7 bases in between. The CDR3 spells CASSSGVSGANVLTF. CDR3 sequence (DNA): TGTGCCAGCAGCTCGGGGGTCTCTGGGGCCAACGTCCTGACTTTC.

In its sample, this clonotype was seen a few times. This rearrangement joins TRBV12-3 or TRBV12-4 to TRBJ2-1; D is unresolved. The CDR3 covers 13 residues. The V and J ends lost 9 bases and 8 bases respectively, with 17 bases between them. The CDR3 reads CASLEDPGHEQFF. CDR3 DNA sequence: TGTGCCAGTCTTGAGGACCCCGGGCATGAGCAGTTCTTC.

The CDR3 nucleotides are TGTGCCAGCAGTTCTTTGGAGGGGCCTGGCACCGGGGAGCTGTTTTTT. Its translation: CASSSLEGPGTGELFF. The gene calls are TRBV5-4 and TRBJ2-2; a weak D match, TRBD2 (6 bases). This CDR3 spans 16 amino acids. CDR1 is SGHNT, CDR2 YYREEE, per germline (reference sequence). Trimming pared 5 bases from V and 4 bases from J, leaving 18 bases between. The whole variable domain, filled in from reference TRBV5-4 and TRBJ2-2, reads ETGVTQSPTHLIKTRGQQVTLRCSSQSGHNTVSWYQQALGQGPQFIFQYYREEENGRGNFPPRFSGLQFPNYSSELNVNALELDDSALYLCASSSLEGPGTGELFFGEGSRLTVL.

CDR3 sequence: CASSLTAAEQFF. The CDR3 nucleotides are TGTGCCAGCAGCTTGACGGCTGCCGAGCAGTTCTTC. The gene calls are TRBV7-3 and TRBJ2-1; D not resolved. This CDR3 is 12 amino acids long. The germline gives CDR1 SGHTA, CDR2 FQGTGA. The V gene lost 3 bases and the J gene lost 10 bases, with 10 bases spanning the gap.

This clonotype turned up a few times. The V call is TRBV5-1, the J call TRBJ2-5; D is uncertain. The CDR3 contains 12 residues. V was pared by 3 bases and J by 3 bases, with 6 bases between. Germline values: CDR1 SGHRS, CDR2 YFSETQ. DNA of the CDR3: TGCGCCAGCAGCTATGCGGAAGAGACCCAGTACTTC. It encodes CASSYAEETQYF.

The CDR3 nucleotides read TGTGCCACCAGCGGTTCTAAGGGCCAGCCCCAGCATTTT. Translation: CATSGSKGQPQHF. The chain recombines TRBV15 with TRBJ1-5; no reliable D call. Per germline, CDR1 LNHNV and CDR2 YYDKDF (reference sequence). This CDR3 contains 13 residues. V dropped 5 bases and J dropped 7 bases, with 12 bases sitting between them.

This clonotype has ten or more counts. CDR3 sequence: CASSLGSGTDTQYF. The CDR3 DNA sequence: TGTGCCAGCAGTTTGGGGTCTGGCACAGATACGCAGTATTTT. The rearrangement uses TRBV12-3 or TRBV12-4 and TRBJ2-3, with D unresolved. The CDR3 runs 14 residues. Between the trimmed V and J ends, which lost 3 bases and 1 base, there was a span of 8 bases.

J is TRBJ1-2 and V is TRBV6-2 or TRBV6-3; a possible D gene is TRBD1 (6 bases). Germline V CDR1 and CDR2: MNHEY, SVGEGT. CDR3 length: 16 residues. V lost 7 bases and J 4 bases, leaving 22 bases between the germline ends. CDR3 sequence (DNA): TGTGCCAGCAATCCCCGGGACACCACAATTTCCTATGGCTACACCTTC. It encodes CASNPRDTTISYGYTF.

The rearrangement joins TRBV15 to TRBJ1-6, with 10 bases fitting TRBD1. The germline CDR1 and CDR2 sequences are LNHNV and YYDKDF (reference sequence). Unmatched junction bases numbered 8, after V lost 0 bases and J lost 9 bases. The CDR3 is 17 amino acids. The CDR3 DNA is TGTGCCACCAGCAGAGATTGGACAGGGGGGACGGGTTCACCCCTCCACTTT. Translating it yields CATSRDWTGGTGSPLHF.

This clonotype has a handful of counts. V gene TRBV20-1 combines with J gene TRBJ2-7; 13 nucleotides agree with TRBD2. Germline V lookup: CDR1 DFQATT, CDR2 SNEGSKA (reference sequence). The CDR3 is 14 amino acids. The J segment lost 3 bases and the V segment lost 6 bases, leaving 5 bases of the junction unmatched. CDR3 protein: CSARLAGGNYEQYF. The CDR3 bases are TGCAGTGCCAGACTAGCGGGAGGTAACTACGAGCAGTACTTC.

The chain links TRBV29-1 to TRBJ2-7; TRBD1 matches 8 bases. After removal of 6 bases from V and 3 bases from J, the junction contained 7 bases not matched to a gene. Germline V gene sequence: CDR1 SQVTM, CDR2 ANQGSEA. This CDR3 is built from 13 residues. CDR3 region: CSVPGTGGYEQYF. CDR3 DNA sequence: TGCAGCGTGCCCGGAACAGGGGGCTACGAGCAGTACTTC.

This clonotype was observed a handful of times. The chain recombines TRBV5-4 with TRBJ2-5; 11 bases agree with TRBD2. J lost 5 bases, V lost 5 bases, and 2 bases had no gene match. CDR1 is SGHNT, CDR2 YYREEE, per germline (reference sequence). This CDR3 is 13 amino acids long. In DNA, the CDR3 is TGTGCCAGCAGGACTAGCGGGGAGGAGACCCAGTACTTC. This gives the protein CASRTSGEETQYF. The full variable domain, in which reference TRBV5-4 and TRBJ2-5 provide the parts outside the CDR3, is ETGVTQSPTHLIKTRGQQVTLRCSSQSGHNTVSWYQQALGQGPQFIFQYYREEENGRGNFPPRFSGLQFPNYSSELNVNALELDDSALYLCASRTSGEETQYFGPGTRLLVL.

The rearrangement uses TRBV7-9 and TRBJ1-1, with no clear D. Germline V gives CDR1 SEHNR, CDR2 FQNEAQ (reference sequence). The CDR3 is 13 amino acids. Trimming cost V 5 bases and J 1 base, with 8 bases left between them. The CDR3 loop reads CASSAPGNTEAFF. CDR3 bases: TGTGCCAGCAGCGCGCCGGGGAACACTGAAGCTTTCTTT. Using reference TRBV7-9 and TRBJ1-1 for the parts outside the CDR3, the full variable domain is DTGVSQNPRHKITKRGQNVTFRCDPISEHNRLYWYRQTLGQGPEFLTYFQNEAQLEKSRLLSDRFSAERPKGSFSTLEIQRTEQGDSAMYLCASSAPGNTEAFFGQGTRLTVV.

The chain carries TRBV24-1 and TRBJ2-1; 9 bases are a match to TRBD1. Germline V gene sequence: CDR1 KGHDR, CDR2 SFDVKD. Trimming cost V 4 bases and J 3 bases; bases outside gene matches: 6. The CDR3 is 16 amino acids. CDR3: CATSDYGTGSYNEQFF. CDR3 DNA sequence: TGTGCCACCAGTGACTATGGGACAGGGAGCTACAATGAGCAGTTCTTC.